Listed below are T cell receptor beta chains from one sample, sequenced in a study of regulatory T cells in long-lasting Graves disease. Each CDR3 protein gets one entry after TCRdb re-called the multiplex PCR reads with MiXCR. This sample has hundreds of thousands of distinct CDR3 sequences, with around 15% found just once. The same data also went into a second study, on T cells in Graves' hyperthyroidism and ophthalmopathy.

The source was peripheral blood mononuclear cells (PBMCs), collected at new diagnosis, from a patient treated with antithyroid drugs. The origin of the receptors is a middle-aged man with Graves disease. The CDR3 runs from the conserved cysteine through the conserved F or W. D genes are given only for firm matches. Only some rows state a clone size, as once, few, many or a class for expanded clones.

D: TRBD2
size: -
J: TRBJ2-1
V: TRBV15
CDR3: CATSRDPSGAYNEQFF
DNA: TGTGCCACCAGCAGAGACCCTAGCGGAGCCTACAATGAGCAGTTCTTC

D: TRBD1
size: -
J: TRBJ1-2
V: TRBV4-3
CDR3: CASSPPGQGFPGYTF
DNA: TGCGCCAGCAGCCCACCGGGACAGGGGTTTCCTGGCTACACCTTC

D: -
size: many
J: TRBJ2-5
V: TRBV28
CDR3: CASEDSAAETQYF
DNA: TGTGCCAGCGAAGACAGTGCGGCCGAGACCCAGTACTTC

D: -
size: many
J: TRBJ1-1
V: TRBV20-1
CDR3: CSARYGENAEAFF
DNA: TGCAGTGCTAGATACGGGGAGAACGCTGAAGCTTTCTTT

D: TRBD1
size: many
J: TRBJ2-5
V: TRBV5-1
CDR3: CASRTQGRRETQYF
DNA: TGCGCCAGCAGAACACAGGGGCGAAGAGAGACCCAGTACTTC

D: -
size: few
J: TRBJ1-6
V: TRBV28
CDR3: CASSPPGAHSPLHF
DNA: TGTGCCAGCAGTCCCCCGGGGGCGCATTCACCCCTCCACTTT

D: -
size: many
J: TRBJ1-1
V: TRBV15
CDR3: CATSRDPGVNTEAFF
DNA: TGTGCCACCAGCAGGGACCCGGGGGTGAACACTGAAGCTTTCTTT

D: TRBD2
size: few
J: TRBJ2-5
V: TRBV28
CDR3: CASSGLAGHRETQYF
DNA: TGTGCCAGCAGCGGACTAGCGGGGCATCGGGAGACCCAGTACTTC

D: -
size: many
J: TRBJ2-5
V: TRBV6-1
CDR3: CASSGVETQYF
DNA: TGTGCCAGCTCCGGGGTGGAGACCCAGTACTTC

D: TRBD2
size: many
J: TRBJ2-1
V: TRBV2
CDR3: CASSPPGAGGYNEQFF
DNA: TGTGCCAGCAGCCCCCCGGGGGCGGGGGGATACAATGAGCAGTTCTTC

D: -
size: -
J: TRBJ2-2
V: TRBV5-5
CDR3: CASSLYGTSNTGELFF
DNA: TGTGCCAGCAGCTTGTATGGGACCTCGAACACCGGGGAGCTGTTTTTT

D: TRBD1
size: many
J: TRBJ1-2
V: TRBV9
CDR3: CASSHRGANYGYTF
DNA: TGTGCCAGCAGTCACAGGGGAGCTAACTATGGCTACACCTTC

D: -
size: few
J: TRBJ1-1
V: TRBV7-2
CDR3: CASGLRFGEAFF
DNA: TGTGCCAGCGGCCTCCGTTTTGGTGAAGCTTTCTTT

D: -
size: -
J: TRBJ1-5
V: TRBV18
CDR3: CASSREDVFGSNQPQHF
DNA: TGTGCCAGCTCACGGGAGGACGTGTTCGGAAGCAATCAGCCCCAGCATTTT

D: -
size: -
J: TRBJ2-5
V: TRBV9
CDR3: CASSVLGRVQETQYF
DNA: TGTGCCAGCAGCGTTTTAGGCCGGGTCCAAGAGACCCAGTACTTC

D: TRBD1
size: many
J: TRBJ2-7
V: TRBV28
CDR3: CASSLGQPGEQYF
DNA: TGTGCCAGCAGTCTGGGACAGCCGGGGGAGCAGTACTTC

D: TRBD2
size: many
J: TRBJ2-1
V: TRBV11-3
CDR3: CASSYPAGVPYNEQFF
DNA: TGTGCCAGCAGCTACCCAGCGGGGGTTCCTTACAATGAGCAGTTCTTC

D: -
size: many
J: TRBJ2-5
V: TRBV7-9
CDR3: CASSLNRRAGDQETQYF
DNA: TGTGCCAGCAGCTTAAACCGCAGGGCAGGGGACCAAGAGACCCAGTACTTC

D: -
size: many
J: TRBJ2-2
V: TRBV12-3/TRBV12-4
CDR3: CASSIRVKGGELFF
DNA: TGTGCCAGCTCGATCAGGGTAAAGGGCGGGGAGCTGTTTTTT

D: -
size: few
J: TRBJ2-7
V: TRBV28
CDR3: CASSSPSSYEQYF
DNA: TGTGCCAGCAGTTCCCCGAGCTCCTACGAGCAGTACTTC

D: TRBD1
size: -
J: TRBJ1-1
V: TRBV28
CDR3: CASSPPGTGLLGAFF
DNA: TGTGCCAGCAGTCCGCCCGGGACAGGGCTCTTGGGAGCTTTCTTT

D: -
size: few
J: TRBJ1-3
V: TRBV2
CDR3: CATAGELDVTIYF
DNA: TGTGCCACCGCGGGGGAACTGGATGTCACCATATATTTT

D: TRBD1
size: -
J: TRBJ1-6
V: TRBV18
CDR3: CASSPLRPGTGSYNSPLHF
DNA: TGTGCCAGCTCACCGCTCCGTCCCGGGACAGGGTCCTATAATTCACCCCTCCACTTT

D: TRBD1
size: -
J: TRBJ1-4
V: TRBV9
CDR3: CASSVAGTGDKKLFF
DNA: TGTGCCAGCAGCGTAGCGGGGACAGGGGACAAAAAACTGTTTTTT

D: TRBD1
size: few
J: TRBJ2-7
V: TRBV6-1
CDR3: CASTPPPGQGSHEQYF
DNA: TGTGCCAGCACCCCACCGCCGGGACAGGGGTCCCACGAGCAGTACTTC

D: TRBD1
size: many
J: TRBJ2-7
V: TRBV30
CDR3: CAWSAQGIAYEQYF
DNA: TGTGCCTGGAGCGCACAGGGGATTGCCTACGAGCAGTACTTC

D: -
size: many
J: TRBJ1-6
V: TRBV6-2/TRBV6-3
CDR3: CASSHTDTLHF
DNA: TGTGCCAGCAGTCACACAGACACCCTCCACTTT

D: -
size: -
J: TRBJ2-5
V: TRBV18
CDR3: CASSPTATGPSETQYF
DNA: TGTGCCAGCTCACCTACTGCGACAGGTCCTTCCGAGACCCAGTACTTC

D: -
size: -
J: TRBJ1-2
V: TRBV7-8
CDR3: CASSLIQDYGYTF
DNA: TGTGCCAGCAGCTTAATCCAGGACTATGGCTACACCTTC

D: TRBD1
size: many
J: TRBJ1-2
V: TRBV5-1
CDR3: CASSLFAGGIYGYTF
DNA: TGCGCCAGCAGCTTGTTCGCAGGGGGTATCTATGGCTACACCTTC

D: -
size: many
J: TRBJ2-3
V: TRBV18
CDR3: CASSPPGRRTDTQYF
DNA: TGTGCCAGCTCACCACCCGGCAGGCGAACAGATACGCAGTATTTT

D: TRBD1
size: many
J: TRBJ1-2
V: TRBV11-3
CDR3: CASSSARTGGFYGYTF
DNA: TGTGCCAGCAGCTCCGCGAGGACAGGAGGCTTTTATGGCTACACCTTC

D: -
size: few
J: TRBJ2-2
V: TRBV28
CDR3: CASALWGDTGELFF
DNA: TGTGCCAGCGCCCTGTGGGGGGACACCGGGGAGCTGTTTTTT

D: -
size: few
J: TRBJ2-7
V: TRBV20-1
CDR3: CSAYKAYEQYF
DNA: TGCAGTGCTTACAAAGCCTACGAGCAGTACTTC

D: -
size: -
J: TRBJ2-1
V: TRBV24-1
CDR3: CATSDLITNEQFF
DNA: TGTGCCACCAGTGATTTGATTACTAATGAGCAGTTCTTC

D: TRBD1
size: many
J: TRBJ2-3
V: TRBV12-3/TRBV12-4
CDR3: CASSLAPGQILTDTQYF
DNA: TGTGCCAGCAGTTTAGCTCCGGGACAGATACTCACAGATACGCAGTATTTT

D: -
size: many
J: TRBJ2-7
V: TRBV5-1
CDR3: CASSLTGSYEQYF
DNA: TGTGCCAGCAGCTTAACCGGGAGTTACGAGCAGTACTTC